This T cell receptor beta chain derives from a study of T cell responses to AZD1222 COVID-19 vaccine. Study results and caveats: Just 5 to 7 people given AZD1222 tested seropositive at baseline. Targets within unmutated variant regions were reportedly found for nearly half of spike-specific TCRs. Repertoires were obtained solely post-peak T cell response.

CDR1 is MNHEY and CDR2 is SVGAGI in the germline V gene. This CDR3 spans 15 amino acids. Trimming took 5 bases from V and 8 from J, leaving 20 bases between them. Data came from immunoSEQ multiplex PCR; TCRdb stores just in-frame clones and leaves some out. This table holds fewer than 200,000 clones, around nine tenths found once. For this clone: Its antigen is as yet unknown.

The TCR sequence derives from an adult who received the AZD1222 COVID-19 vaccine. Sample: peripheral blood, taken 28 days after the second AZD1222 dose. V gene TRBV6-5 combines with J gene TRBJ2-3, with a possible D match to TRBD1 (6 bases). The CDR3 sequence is CASSPTYRVTGTQYF. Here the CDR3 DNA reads TGTGCCAGCAGTCCGACCTACAGGGTTACTGGTACGCAGTATTTT.